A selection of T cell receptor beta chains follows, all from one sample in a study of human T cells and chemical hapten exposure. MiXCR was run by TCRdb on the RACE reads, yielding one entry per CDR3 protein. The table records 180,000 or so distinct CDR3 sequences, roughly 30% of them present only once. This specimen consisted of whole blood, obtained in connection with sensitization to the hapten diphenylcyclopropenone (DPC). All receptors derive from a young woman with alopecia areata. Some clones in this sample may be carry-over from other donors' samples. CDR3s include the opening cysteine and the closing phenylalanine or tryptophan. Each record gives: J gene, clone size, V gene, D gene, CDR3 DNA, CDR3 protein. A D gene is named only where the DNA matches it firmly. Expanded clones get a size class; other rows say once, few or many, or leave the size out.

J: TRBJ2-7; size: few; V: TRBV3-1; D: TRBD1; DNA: TGTGCCAGCAGCCAAGGGGACAGGGGGCAGTACTTC; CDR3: CASSQGDRGQYF
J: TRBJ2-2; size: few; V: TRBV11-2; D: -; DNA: TGTTCCAGCAGCCGGACGGGGAACACCGGGGAGCTGTTTTTT; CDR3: CSSSRTGNTGELFF
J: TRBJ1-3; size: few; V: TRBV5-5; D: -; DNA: TGTGCCAGCAGCCCGGGGGGCAGCTCTGGAAACACCATATATTTT; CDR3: CASSPGGSSGNTIYF
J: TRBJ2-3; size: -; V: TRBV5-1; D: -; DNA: TGCGCCAGCAGAGAGGGGTCGGTCGATACGCAGTATTTT; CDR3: CASREGSVDTQYF
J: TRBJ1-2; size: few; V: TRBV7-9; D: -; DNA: TGTGCCAGCAGTTCGAATAACAACTATGGCTACACCTTC; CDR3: CASSSNNNYGYTF
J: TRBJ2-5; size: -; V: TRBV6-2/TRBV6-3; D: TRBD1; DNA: TGTGCCAGCAGTTACCCGGGACAGAGTCAAGAGACCCAGTACTTC; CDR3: CASSYPGQSQETQYF
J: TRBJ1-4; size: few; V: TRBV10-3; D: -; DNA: TGTGCCACCTCACCCCAGGGGATCGACGAAAAACTGTTTTTT; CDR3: CATSPQGIDEKLFF
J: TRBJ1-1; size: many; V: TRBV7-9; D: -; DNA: TGTGCCAGCAGCTCTACAGGGATCACTGAAGCTTTCTTT; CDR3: CASSSTGITEAFF
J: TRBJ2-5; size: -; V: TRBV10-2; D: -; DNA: TGCGCCAGCAGTGAAAAGGGAGAGACCCAGTACTTC; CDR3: CASSEKGETQYF
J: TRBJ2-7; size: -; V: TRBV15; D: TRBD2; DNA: TGTGCCACCAGCGGCCTGGGACTAGCGGGGCCCCCCTACGAGCAGTACTTC; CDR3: CATSGLGLAGPPYEQYF
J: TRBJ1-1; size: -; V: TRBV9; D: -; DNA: TGTGCCAGCAACCCCGACGGGGGGCACACTGAAGCTTTCTTT; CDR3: CASNPDGGHTEAFF
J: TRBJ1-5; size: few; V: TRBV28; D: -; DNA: TGTGCCAGCAGTCCCCGGAGGTATAGCAATCAGCCCCAGCATTTT; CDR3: CASSPRRYSNQPQHF
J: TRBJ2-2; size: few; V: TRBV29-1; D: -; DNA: TGCAGCGTTGAAGATCGGATGAACACCGGGGAGCTGTTTTTT; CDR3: CSVEDRMNTGELFF
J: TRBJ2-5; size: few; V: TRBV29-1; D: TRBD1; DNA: TGCAGCGTTTTGACAGGGAGTGAGACCCAGTACTTC; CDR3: CSVLTGSETQYF
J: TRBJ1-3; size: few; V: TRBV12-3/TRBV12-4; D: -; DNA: TGTGCCAGCAGTTTTTTCGCTTCCGGGGTTTCTGGAAACACCATATATTTT; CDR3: CASSFFASGVSGNTIYF
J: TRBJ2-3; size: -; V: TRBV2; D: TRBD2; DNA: TGTGCCAGCAGCCCCGGACTAGCGGGAGAACGGGATACGCAGTATTTT; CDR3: CASSPGLAGERDTQYF
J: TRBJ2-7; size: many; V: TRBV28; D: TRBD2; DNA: TGTGCCAGCACTCCCGGCGGGGGGGTAACCTACGAGCAGTACTTC; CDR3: CASTPGGGVTYEQYF
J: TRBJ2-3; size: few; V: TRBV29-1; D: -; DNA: TGCAGCGTTGAAGAAGGGCAGGGCACGCAGTATTTT; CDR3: CSVEEGQGTQYF
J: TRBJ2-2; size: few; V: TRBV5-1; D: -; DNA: TGCGCCAGCAGCGCCCAGGGATGGACCGGGGAGCTGTTTTTT; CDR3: CASSAQGWTGELFF
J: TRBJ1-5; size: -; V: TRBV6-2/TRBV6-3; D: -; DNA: TGTGCCAGCACCAAGGCCTCCGGGGGCGATCAGCCCCAGCATTTT; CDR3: CASTKASGGDQPQHF
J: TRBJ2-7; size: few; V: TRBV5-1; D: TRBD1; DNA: TGCGCCAGCAGCTCTAACCGGGACAGCGTCTACGAGCAGTACTTC; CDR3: CASSSNRDSVYEQYF
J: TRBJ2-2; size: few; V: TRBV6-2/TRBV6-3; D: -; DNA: TGTGCCAGCAGTTACGGCGGTCCCTTACCCGGGGAGCTGTTTTTT; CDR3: CASSYGGPLPGELFF
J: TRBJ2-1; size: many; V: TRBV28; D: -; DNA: TGTGCCAGCAGTCCGGCCTACAATGAGCAGTTCTTC; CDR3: CASSPAYNEQFF
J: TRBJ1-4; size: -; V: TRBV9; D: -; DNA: TGTGCCAGCAGCTCCCGTCGGGGTGAAAAACTGTTTTTT; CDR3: CASSSRRGEKLFF
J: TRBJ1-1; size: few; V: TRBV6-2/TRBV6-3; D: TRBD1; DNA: TGTGCCAGCAGGCCCGACAGGGATCGGACTGAAGCTTTCTTT; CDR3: CASRPDRDRTEAFF
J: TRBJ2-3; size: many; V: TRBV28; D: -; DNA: TGTGCCAGCGCCGTCCCGGGTCCGATCACAGATACGCAGTATTTT; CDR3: CASAVPGPITDTQYF
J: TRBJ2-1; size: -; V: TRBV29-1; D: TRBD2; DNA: TGCAGCGTTGAAGGTGTTCTAGCGGAGAATGAGCAGTTCTTC; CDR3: CSVEGVLAENEQFF
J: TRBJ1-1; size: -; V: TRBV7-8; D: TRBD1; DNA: TGTGCCAGCAGCTCTCGGACAGGTGCTGAAGCTTTCTTT; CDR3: CASSSRTGAEAFF
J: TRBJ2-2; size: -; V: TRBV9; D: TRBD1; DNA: TGTGCCAGCAGCGTAGGAGGGGGCGGACGTACCGGGGAGCTGTTTTTT; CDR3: CASSVGGGGRTGELFF
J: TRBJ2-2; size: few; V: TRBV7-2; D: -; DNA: TGTGCCAGCAGCTTAGGTCTGGGGAACACCGGGGAGCTGTTTTTT; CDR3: CASSLGLGNTGELFF
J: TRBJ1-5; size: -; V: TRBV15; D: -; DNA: TGTGCCACCAGCGAGGACAGCCTCCGGCCCCAGCATTTT; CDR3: CATSEDSLRPQHF
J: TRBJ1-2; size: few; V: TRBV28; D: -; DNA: TGTGCCAGCAGTTTTTCCCGGGTCTATGGCTACACCTTC; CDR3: CASSFSRVYGYTF
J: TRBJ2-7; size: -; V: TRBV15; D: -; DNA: TGTGCCACCAGCAGAGAGTGGGCAGGAGGCGAGCAGTACTTC; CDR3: CATSREWAGGEQYF
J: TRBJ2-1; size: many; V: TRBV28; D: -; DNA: TGTGCCAGCAGTCGTTGGGCGGGGGCCGACAATGAGCAGTTCTTC; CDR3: CASSRWAGADNEQFF
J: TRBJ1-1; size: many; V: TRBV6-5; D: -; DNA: TGTGCCAGCAGTTACTCTTTTCAGGGAGGAGCGGAGGCTTTCTTT; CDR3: CASSYSFQGGAEAFF
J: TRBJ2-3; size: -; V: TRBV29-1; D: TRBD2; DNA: TGCAGCGTTGTGACTAGCGGGGGGGGATCAGATACGCAGTATTTT; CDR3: CSVVTSGGGSDTQYF
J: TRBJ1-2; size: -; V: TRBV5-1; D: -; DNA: TGCGCCAGCAGCTCCAACTCCCAGGGTTACTATGGCTACACCTTC; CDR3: CASSSNSQGYYGYTF
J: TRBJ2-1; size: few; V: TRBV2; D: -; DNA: TGTGCCAGCAGTGAAACGAAGGGTACGAAGCAGTTCTTC; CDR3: CASSETKGTKQFF
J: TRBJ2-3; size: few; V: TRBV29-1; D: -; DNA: TGCAGCGTAAAGGCTGGTGCCACAGATACGCAGTATTTT; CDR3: CSVKAGATDTQYF
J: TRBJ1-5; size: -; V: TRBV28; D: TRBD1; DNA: TGTGCCAGCAGTTTGGCAGGGGGCCAAAGTCGACAGCCCCAGCATTTT; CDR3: CASSLAGGQSRQPQHF
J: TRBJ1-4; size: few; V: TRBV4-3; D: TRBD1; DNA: TGCGCCAGCAGCCAGACCCGGGACAGTAATGAAAAACTGTTTTTT; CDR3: CASSQTRDSNEKLFF
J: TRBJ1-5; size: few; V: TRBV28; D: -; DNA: TGTGCCAGCACCACCATGGGTCAGCCCCAGCATTTT; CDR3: CASTTMGQPQHF
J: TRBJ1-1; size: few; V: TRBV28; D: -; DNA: TGTGCCAGCAGTCCCCTTCCTGGGGGTAACACTGAAGCTTTCTTT; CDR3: CASSPLPGGNTEAFF
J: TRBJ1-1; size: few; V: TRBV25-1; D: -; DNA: TGTGCCAGCAGTGAATGGACGGGTTCAAACACTGAAGCTTTCTTT; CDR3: CASSEWTGSNTEAFF
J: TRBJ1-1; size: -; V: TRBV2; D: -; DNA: TGTGCCAGCAGTGGAGCGCGGGGGGATACTGAAGCTTTCTTT; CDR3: CASSGARGDTEAFF
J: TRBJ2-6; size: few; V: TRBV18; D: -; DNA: TGTGCCAGCTCACCCTTAGAGGCAGGGTTTACCTCTGGGGCCAACGTCCTGACTTTC; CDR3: CASSPLEAGFTSGANVLTF
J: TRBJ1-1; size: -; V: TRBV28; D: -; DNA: TGTGCCAGCAGTTTTTCGGGGTGGGGCACTGAAGCTTTCTTT; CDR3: CASSFSGWGTEAFF
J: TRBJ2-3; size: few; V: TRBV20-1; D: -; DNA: TGCAGTGCTAGAGTGGCTAGTCTAAGCCCAGATACGCAGTATTTT; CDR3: CSARVASLSPDTQYF
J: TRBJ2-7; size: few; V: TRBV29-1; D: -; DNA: TGCAGCGGCCTGTGGGGGAGTATGGTCTACGAGCAGTACTTC; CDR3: CSGLWGSMVYEQYF
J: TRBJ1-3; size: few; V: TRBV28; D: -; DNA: TGTGCCAGCAGGGGGGAGCAAGGACCGCAAAATTCTGGAAACACCATATATTTT; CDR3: CASRGEQGPQNSGNTIYF
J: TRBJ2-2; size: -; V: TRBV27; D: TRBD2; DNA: TGTGCCAGCAGTCCAACTAGCGGGGGTTTCGGGGAGCTGTTTTTT; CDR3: CASSPTSGGFGELFF
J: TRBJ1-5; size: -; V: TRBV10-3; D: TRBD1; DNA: TGTGCCATCAGTAGGGACAGGGTTGTTGCTCAGCCCCAGCATTTT; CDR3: CAISRDRVVAQPQHF
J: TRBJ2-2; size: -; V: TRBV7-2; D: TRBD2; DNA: TGTGCCAGCAGCTTCGGACTAGCGGGGGGGCCTGATTCGGGGGAGCTGTTTTTT; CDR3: CASSFGLAGGPDSGELFF
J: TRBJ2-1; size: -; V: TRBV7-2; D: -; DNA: TGTGCCAGCAGCTTGAGTCGCGGGAATGAGCAGTTCTTC; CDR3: CASSLSRGNEQFF
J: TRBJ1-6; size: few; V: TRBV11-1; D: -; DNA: TGTGCCAGCAGCACCACGGACGGATTTGGATCACCCCTCCACTTT; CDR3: CASSTTDGFGSPLHF
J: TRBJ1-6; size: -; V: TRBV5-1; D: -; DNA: TGCGCCAGCAGCTCTGACAGATATTCACCCCTCCACTTT; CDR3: CASSSDRYSPLHF
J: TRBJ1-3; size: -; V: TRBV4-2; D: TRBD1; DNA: TGTGCCAGCAGCCTTAACCACCAGACAGGGGGCGGAAACACCATATATTTT; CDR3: CASSLNHQTGGGNTIYF
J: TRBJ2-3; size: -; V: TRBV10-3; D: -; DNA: TGTGCCATCAGTGAATTATCTAGCACAGATACGCAGTATTTT; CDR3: CAISELSSTDTQYF
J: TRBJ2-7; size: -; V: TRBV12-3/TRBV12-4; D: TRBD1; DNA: TGTGCCAGCAGCCGAACCGGGACAGTCAACGAGCAGTACTTC; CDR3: CASSRTGTVNEQYF
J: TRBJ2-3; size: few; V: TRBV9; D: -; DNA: TGTGCCAGCAGCGTGGCAGGGGTCTACGCAGATACGCAGTATTTT; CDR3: CASSVAGVYADTQYF